This T cell receptor beta chain was observed in a study of cytomegalovirus exposure and HLA in healthy donors. Primers: 60 Vbeta forward and 13 Jbeta reverse. The method was immunoSEQ multiplex PCR; TCRdb's version includes in-frame clones alone and lacks a portion of them. This repertoire includes about 130,000 clones. The source is a man aged 25-40 years in good health and CMV-seronegative. Sequencing was carried out using PBMCs.

CDR3 residues: CASSEGLLYEQYF. CDR3 DNA: TGTGCCAGCAGTGAGGGACTCTTATACGAGCAGTACTTC. The rearrangement uses TRBV25-1 and TRBJ2-5; TRBD2 is a possible D gene (6 bases). The J call may be wrong; the DNA end is better matched by TRBJ2-7. From germline, CDR1 is MGHDK and CDR2 SYGVNS. The CDR3 contains 13 residues.